The clone carrying this TCR beta chain was detected only a few times. The antigen is not known. TCRdb recomputed calls from the RACE reads with MiXCR, one row per CDR3 protein. The sample lists approximately 350,000 distinct CDR3 sequences; about 6.9% were seen once. The data stem from a study of human T cells and chemical hapten exposure. Study details: Each patient's scalp received weekly diphenylcyclopropenone throughout the approximately 22-week study. Patch testing placed 0.01% DPC on the upper back, with readings at 6 days. Study outcomes and limitations: Expanded TCRs clustered into significantly more large CDR3 similarity groups than controls, the analysis revealed.

As to time point: patch test 2, 6 weeks after DPC sensitization. Treatment defined: therapeutic diphenylcyclopropenone sensitization with weekly scalp DPC. The CDR3 is made up of 15 amino acids. Germline trimming cut 1 base from V and 5 bases from J; bases unmatched to any gene: 7. CDR1 DFQATT and CDR2 SNEGSKA come from the germline V gene (reference sequence). The V gene is TRBV20-1, the J gene TRBJ2-1; 8 nucleotides match TRBD2. Sequencing used whole blood, obtained in connection with sensitization to the hapten diphenylcyclopropenone (DPC). The receptor was isolated from a woman between 18 and 30 years old with alopecia areata. Some clones in this sample may be carry-over from other donors' samples. The CDR3 DNA reads TGCAGTGCTAGAGTAAACCCAGCGGGGGACAATGAGCAGTTCTTC. Encoded protein: CSARVNPAGDNEQFF.